These 20 T cell receptor beta chains were all obtained from the same sample, sequenced in a study of shared clonotypes between healthy human individuals (dated by TCRdb to 2018 to 2021). Library method: the immunoSEQ multiplex PCR assay. In TCRdb, the immuneACCESS table is reduced to in-frame sequences with V and J assigned. These tables do not hold every clone; where another copy was compared, an unresolved V gene accounts for under half, and the others remain unexplained. The sample has some 1 million clones on record, 70% to 80% of them singletons. Together, the top ten hold approximately 1.5% of the sample. Sequenced: memory CD4+ T cells sorted from blood. The cell subset or site label, read with the paper, signifies: CD45RA-negative fraction. These receptors were taken from a young man in good health.

V is TRBV10-3 and J is TRBJ2-7, with 8 bases fitting TRBD1. With V trimmed by 7 bases and J by 2 bases, 4 bases remained unmatched. This CDR3 comprises 13 residues. CDR1 ENHRY and CDR2 SYGVKD come from the germline V gene. The DNA for the CDR3 is TGTGCCATCAAGGGACAGGACACCTACGAGCAGTACTTC. It translates to CAIKGQDTYEQYF.

V gene TRBV19 combines with J gene TRBJ1-1, with D unresolved. V was pared by 1 base and J by 6 bases, with 6 bases between. This CDR3 has 12 amino acids. The V gene's germline CDR1 is LNHDA and CDR2 SQIVND (reference sequence). CDR3 in amino acids: CASSIGFAEAFF. The CDR3 DNA reads as TGTGCCAGTAGTATAGGGTTCGCTGAAGCTTTCTTT.

As regards this clone: This sample includes further DNA sequences coding for the same CDR3. The genes are TRBV11-2 and TRBJ2-3; D is perhaps TRBD2 (6 bases). The V end was cut by 8 bases, the J end by 6 bases, with 9 bases between. The CDR3 is made up of 11 amino acids. Per germline, CDR1 SGHAT and CDR2 FQNNGV. CDR3 nucleotides: TGTGCCAGCCGCCGGGGGGATACGCAGTATTTT. Translated, it gives CASRRGDTQYF.

The rearrangement joins TRBV5-1 to TRBJ2-7; D assignment may be TRBD1 or TRBD2 (5 bases each). V lost 4 bases to trimming and J lost 7 bases, with 12 bases between them. In germline, CDR1 is SGHRS, CDR2 YFSETQ. This CDR3 has 12 residues. The CDR3, as DNA: TGCGCCAGCAGCCAAAATTGGGGGGAGCAGTACTTC. Translating gives CASSQNWGEQYF.

The V gene is TRBV5-1, the J gene TRBJ1-4; D gene ambiguous. This CDR3 region has 13 residues. Germline loops: CDR1 SGHRS, CDR2 YFSETQ. V was pared by 5 bases and J by 4 bases, with 9 bases between. The CDR3 coding sequence is TGCGCCAGCAGTTTTGAAATTAATGAAAAACTGTTTTTT. Translated: CASSFEINEKLFF. The full variable domain, rest sourced from reference TRBV5-1 and TRBJ1-4, is KAGVTQTPRYLIKTRGQQVTLSCSPISGHRSVSWYQQTPGQGLQFLFEYFSETQRNKGNFPGRFSGRQFSNSRSEMNVSTLELGDSALYLCASSFEINEKLFFGSGTQLSVL.

The rearrangement joins TRBV11-2 to TRBJ2-7; 9 nucleotides align to TRBD2. Germline CDR1 reads SGHAT; CDR2 reads FQNNGV. Germline trimming cut 1 base from V and 6 bases from J; bases unmatched to any gene: 7. The CDR3 covers 15 residues. CDR3 nucleotide sequence: TGTGCCAGCAGCTTAGCACTAGCGGGTGGTTCCGAGCAGTACTTC. It yields the protein CASSLALAGGSEQYF.

The chain links TRBV27 to TRBJ2-2, with D hard to call. The V end lost 4 bases, the J end lost 1 base, and 10 bases lay between the germline ends. This CDR3 spans 15 amino acids. Germline loops: CDR1 MNHEY, CDR2 SMNVEV (reference sequence). CDR3 in DNA: TGTGCCAGCAGTTCCGCCGACGGGAACACCGGGGAGCTGTTTTTT. Its translation: CASSSADGNTGELFF.

The chain uses TRBV9 and TRBJ2-5; no clear D gene. Between the trimmed V and J ends, which lost 4 bases and 2 bases, there was a span of 12 bases. The CDR3 loop spans 14 amino acids. The V gene's germline CDR1 is SGDLS and CDR2 YYNGEE. CDR3 region: CASSFGPNQETQYF. DNA for the CDR3: TGTGCCAGCAGCTTCGGACCCAATCAAGAGACCCAGTACTTC.

CDR3 DNA: TGTGCCAGCAGCGTAGAGCCGGCGAGCCGGGCTGAAGCTTTCTTT. Translation gives CASSVEPASRAEAFF. The rearrangement links TRBV5-4 to TRBJ1-1, with D unresolved. Between the trimmed V and J ends, which lost 4 bases and 6 bases, there was a span of 19 bases. The CDR3 has 15 amino acids. The germline V gene encodes CDR1 SGHNT and CDR2 YYREEE (reference sequence).

The chain uses TRBV2 and TRBJ2-7, with TRBD1 matching 9 bases. The V gene end was trimmed by 8 bases and the J gene end by 7 bases; junction bases not matched to a gene: 9. Germline V gives CDR1 SNHLY, CDR2 FYNNEI. The length of the CDR3 is 13 residues. The CDR3 spells CASGRDRANEQYF. For the CDR3, the DNA is TGTGCCAGCGGGCGGGACAGGGCTAATGAGCAGTACTTC.

The CDR3 DNA reads as TGCGCCAGCAGTTTAAGACAGGGGGCCAACGAGCAGTACTTC. Amino acids: CASSLRQGANEQYF. The chain recombines TRBV5-1 with TRBJ2-7; 10 nucleotides align to TRBD1. From germline, CDR1 is SGHRS and CDR2 YFSETQ. Trimming at V came to 5 bases and at J to 5 bases, leaving 7 bases not matched to a gene. The CDR3 extends over 14 amino acids. The full variable domain, with the rest looked up from reference TRBV5-1 and TRBJ2-7, is KAGVTQTPRYLIKTRGQQVTLSCSPISGHRSVSWYQQTPGQGLQFLFEYFSETQRNKGNFPGRFSGRQFSNSRSEMNVSTLELGDSALYLCASSLRQGANEQYFGPGTRLTVT.

V gene TRBV2 combines with J gene TRBJ2-7; no clear D. Germline assignment: CDR1 SNHLY and CDR2 FYNNEI. This CDR3 spans 13 amino acids. The V gene lost 7 bases and the J gene lost 2 bases, with 12 bases spanning the gap. CDR3 sequence: CASKTTETYEQYF. For the CDR3, the DNA is TGTGCCAGCAAGACCACAGAGACCTACGAGCAGTACTTC.

The rearrangement joins TRBV4-1 to TRBJ2-7; D uncertain. The germline V gene has CDR1 MGHRA and CDR2 YSYEKL. V was clipped by 0 bases and J by 6 bases, with 15 bases between them. CDR3 length: 15 amino acids. Here the CDR3 reads CASSQDTAGRGEQYF. The CDR3 DNA reads TGCGCCAGCAGCCAAGATACGGCAGGCCGAGGCGAGCAGTACTTC.

This CDR3 reads CASSAGSGNSYNEQFF. In DNA form, the CDR3 reads TGTGCCAGCAGCGCGGGGAGCGGCAACTCCTACAATGAGCAGTTCTTC. V gene TRBV28 combines with J gene TRBJ2-1; the D gene is possibly TRBD2 (6 bases). CDR1 MDHEN and CDR2 SYDVKM come from the germline V gene. V dropped 6 bases and J dropped 0 bases, with 15 bases sitting between them. The CDR3 contains 16 residues.

A single count supports this clone. The gene calls are TRBV5-1 and TRBJ1-1, with 9 bases aligning to TRBD1. Germline V CDR1 and CDR2: SGHRS, YFSETQ. The CDR3 totals 14 residues. V was clipped by 1 base and J by 4 bases; unmatched bases: 2. The CDR3, as DNA: TGCGCCAGCAGCTTGCAGGGACAGGGCACTGAAGCTTTCTTT. This gives the protein CASSLQGQGTEAFF.

CDR3 sequence: CATSTDLRDRLTEKLFF. In DNA form, the CDR3 reads TGCGCCACGTCCACGGACTTGCGGGACAGGCTTACTGAAAAACTGTTTTTT. The V call is TRBV10-2, the J call TRBJ1-4; TRBD1 matches at 8 bases. V trimming: 10 bases; J trimming: 7 bases; junction bases outside the gene matches: 20. This CDR3 is built from 17 residues. In germline, CDR1 is WSHSY, CDR2 SAAADI.

The rearrangement uses TRBV19 and TRBJ1-1; D is unclear. Germline loops: CDR1 LNHDA, CDR2 SQIVND (reference sequence). The CDR3 length is 13 residues. V lost 6 bases to trimming and J lost 5 bases, with 13 bases between them. CDR3 sequence: CASSMIGRTEAFF. CDR3 DNA sequence: TGTGCCAGTAGCATGATAGGACGGACTGAAGCTTTCTTT.

In its sample, this clone was seen once. The chain carries TRBV5-4 and TRBJ2-2; D is ambiguous. The ends were cut back, 4 bases at V and 0 bases at J, with 13 bases in the middle. Germline-derived CDR1 and CDR2 are SGHNT and YYREEE (reference sequence). The CDR3 consists of 16 residues. CDR3: CASSKALNTNTGELFF. The CDR3 nucleotides read TGTGCCAGCAGCAAGGCACTCAATACGAACACCGGGGAGCTGTTTTTT.

The chain carries TRBV19 and TRBJ1-2, with 10 bases fitting TRBD1. Germline-derived CDR1 and CDR2 are LNHDA and SQIVND (reference sequence). CDR3 length equals 15 residues. The V segment lost 7 bases and the J segment 0 bases; nucleotides outside the gene matches: 5. CDR3 in DNA: TGTGCCAGTACCACCGGGACAGGGGCTAACTATGGCTACACCTTC. Its protein product is CASTTGTGANYGYTF.

The chain recombines TRBV18 with TRBJ1-1, with D unresolved. V was trimmed by 2 bases and J by 4 bases, leaving 14 bases between them. From germline, CDR1 is KGHSH and CDR2 LQKENI. The CDR3 extends over 15 amino acids. The CDR3 sequence: CASSPFGDRGTEAFF. The DNA of the CDR3 is TGTGCCAGCTCACCATTCGGGGATAGAGGCACTGAAGCTTTCTTT.